This TCR beta chain was identified during a study of long-term antiretroviral therapy in people with HIV. Study as a whole: The oldest specimens predate the 2015 immediate-ART recommendation by about a decade.

This clone was detected only a few times. Trimming took off 1 base at V and 1 base at J, with 11 bases between the two ends. Per germline, CDR1 SGHAT and CDR2 FQNNGV. The CDR3 is 16 amino acids. A minimum of one pre-ART and two post-ART PBMC samples existed for each donor. The assay used was immunoSEQ (version v3.0), run at survey level. Target depth was roughly 40,000-55,000 T-cell genomes per sample. Assay used: immunoSEQ multiplex PCR; TCRdb lists only in-frame clones, some missing. This table holds some 35,000 clones, 94% found once. Sample: unsorted PBMCs, taken 4.1 years after starting antiretroviral therapy. The chain recombines TRBV11-2 with TRBJ2-1; possibly TRBD1 for D (6 bases). The TCR originated in a woman between 50 and 59 years old with HIV. Here the CDR3 DNA reads TGTGCCAGCAGCTTAGTTCAGGGGAGTTCCTACAATGAGCAGTTCTTC. This encodes CASSLVQGSSYNEQFF. The full variable domain, in which reference TRBV11-2 and TRBJ2-1 provide the parts outside the CDR3, is EAGVAQSPRYKIIEKRQSVAFWCNPISGHATLYWYQQILGQGPKLLIQFQNNGVVDDSQLPKDRFSAERLKGVDSTLKIQPAKLEDSAVYLCASSLVQGSSYNEQFFGPGTRLTVL.